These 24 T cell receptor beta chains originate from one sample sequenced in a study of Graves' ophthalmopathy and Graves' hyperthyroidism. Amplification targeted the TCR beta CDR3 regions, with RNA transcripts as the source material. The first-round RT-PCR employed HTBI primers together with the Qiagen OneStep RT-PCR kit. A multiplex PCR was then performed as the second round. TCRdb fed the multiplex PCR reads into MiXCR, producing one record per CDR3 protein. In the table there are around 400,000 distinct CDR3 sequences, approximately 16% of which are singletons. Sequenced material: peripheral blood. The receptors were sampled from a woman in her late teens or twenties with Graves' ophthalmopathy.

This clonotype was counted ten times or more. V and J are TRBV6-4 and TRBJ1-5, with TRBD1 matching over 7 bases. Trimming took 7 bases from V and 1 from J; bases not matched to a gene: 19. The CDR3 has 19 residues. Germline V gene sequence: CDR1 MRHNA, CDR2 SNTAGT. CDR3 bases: TGTGCCAGCACCTTCTCATTACAGGGGCGTGGGGACAGCAATCAGCCCCAGCATTTT. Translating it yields CASTFSLQGRGDSNQPQHF.

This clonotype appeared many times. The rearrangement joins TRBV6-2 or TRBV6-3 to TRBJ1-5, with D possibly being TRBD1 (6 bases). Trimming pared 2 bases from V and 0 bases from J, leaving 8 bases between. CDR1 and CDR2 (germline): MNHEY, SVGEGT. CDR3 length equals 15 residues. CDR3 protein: CASSYGRGSNQPQHF. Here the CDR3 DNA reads TGTGCCAGCAGTTACGGCAGGGGTAGCAATCAGCCCCAGCATTTT.

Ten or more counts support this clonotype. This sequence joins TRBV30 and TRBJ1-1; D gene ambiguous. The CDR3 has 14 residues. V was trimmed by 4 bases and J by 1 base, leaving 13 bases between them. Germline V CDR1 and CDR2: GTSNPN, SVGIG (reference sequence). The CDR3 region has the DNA TGTGCCTGGATCCCCCCGAAACGGAACACTGAAGCTTTCTTT. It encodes CAWIPPKRNTEAFF.

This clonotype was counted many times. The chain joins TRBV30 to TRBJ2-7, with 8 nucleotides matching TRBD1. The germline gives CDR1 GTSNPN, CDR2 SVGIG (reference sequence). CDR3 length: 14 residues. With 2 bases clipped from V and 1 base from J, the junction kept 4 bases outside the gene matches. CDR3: CAWSLQGGSYEQYF. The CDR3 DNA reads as TGTGCCTGGAGTCTACAGGGGGGTTCCTACGAGCAGTACTTC.

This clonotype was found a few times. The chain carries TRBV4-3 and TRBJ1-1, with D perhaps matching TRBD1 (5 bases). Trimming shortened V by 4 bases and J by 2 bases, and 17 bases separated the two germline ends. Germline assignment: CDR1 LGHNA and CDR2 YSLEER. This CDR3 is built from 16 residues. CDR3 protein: CASSPTWDAGNTEAFF. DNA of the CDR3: TGCGCCAGCAGCCCCACATGGGACGCCGGTAACACTGAAGCTTTCTTT.

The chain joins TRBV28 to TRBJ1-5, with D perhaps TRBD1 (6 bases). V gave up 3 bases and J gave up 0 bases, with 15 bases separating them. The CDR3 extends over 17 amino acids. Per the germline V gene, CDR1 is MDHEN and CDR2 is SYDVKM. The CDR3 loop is CASSFRDTSYSNQPQHF. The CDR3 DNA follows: TGTGCCAGCAGTTTCAGGGACACATCGTATAGCAATCAGCCCCAGCATTTT.

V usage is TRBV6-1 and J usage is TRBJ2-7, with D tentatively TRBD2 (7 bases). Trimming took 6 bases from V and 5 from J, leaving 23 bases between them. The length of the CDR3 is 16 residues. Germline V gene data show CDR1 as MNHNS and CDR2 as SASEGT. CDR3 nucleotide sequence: TGTGCCAGCAGCCTTGCCGGGGGGCGCTTCATCCACGAGCAGTACTTC. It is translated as CASSLAGGRFIHEQYF.

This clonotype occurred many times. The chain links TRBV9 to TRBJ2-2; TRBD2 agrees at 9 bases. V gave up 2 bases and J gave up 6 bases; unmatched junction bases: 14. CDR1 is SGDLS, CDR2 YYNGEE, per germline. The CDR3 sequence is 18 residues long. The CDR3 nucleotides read TGTGCCAGCAGCGTCCTTTCAACGTTGGGACTAGCACCCGGGGAGCTGTTTTTT. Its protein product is CASSVLSTLGLAPGELFF.

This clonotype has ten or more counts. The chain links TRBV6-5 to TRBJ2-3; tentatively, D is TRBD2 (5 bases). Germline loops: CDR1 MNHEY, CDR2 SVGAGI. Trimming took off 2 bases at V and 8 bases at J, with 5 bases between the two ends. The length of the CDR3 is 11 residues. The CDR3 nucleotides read TGTGCCAGCAGTTACGCGGGTACGCAGTATTTT. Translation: CASSYAGTQYF.

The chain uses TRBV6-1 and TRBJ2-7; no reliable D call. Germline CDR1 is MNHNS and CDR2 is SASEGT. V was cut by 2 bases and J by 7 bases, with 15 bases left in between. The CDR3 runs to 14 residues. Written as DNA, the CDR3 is TGTGCCAGCAGTGAATCGGACGAGGCTGGGGAGCAGTACTTC. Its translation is CASSESDEAGEQYF.

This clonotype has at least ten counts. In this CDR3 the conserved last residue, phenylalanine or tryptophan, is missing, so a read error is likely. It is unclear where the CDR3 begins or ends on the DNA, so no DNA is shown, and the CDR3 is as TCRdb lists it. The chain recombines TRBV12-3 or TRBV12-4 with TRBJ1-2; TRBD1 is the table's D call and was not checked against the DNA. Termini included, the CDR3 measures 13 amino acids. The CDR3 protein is CASSLSEGQTQTL.

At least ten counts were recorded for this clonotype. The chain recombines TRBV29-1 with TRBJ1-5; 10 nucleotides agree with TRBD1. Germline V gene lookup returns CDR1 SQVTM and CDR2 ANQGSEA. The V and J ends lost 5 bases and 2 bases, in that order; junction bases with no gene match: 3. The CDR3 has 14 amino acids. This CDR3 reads CSVLGQGGNQPQHF. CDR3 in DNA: TGCAGCGTTTTAGGACAGGGGGGCAATCAGCCCCAGCATTTT.

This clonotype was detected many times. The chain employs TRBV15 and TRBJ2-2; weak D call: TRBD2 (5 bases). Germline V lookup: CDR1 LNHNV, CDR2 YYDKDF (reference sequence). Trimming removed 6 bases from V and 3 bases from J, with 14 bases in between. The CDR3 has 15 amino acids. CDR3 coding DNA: TGTGCCACCAGATCTGGATGGGAGTACACCGGGGAGCTGTTTTTT. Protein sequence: CATRSGWEYTGELFF.

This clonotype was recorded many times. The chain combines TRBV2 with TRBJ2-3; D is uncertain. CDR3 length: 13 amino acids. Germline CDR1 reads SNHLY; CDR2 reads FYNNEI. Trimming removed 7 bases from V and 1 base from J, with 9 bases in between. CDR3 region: CASILSRTDTQYF. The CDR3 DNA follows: TGTGCCAGCATACTGTCGCGCACAGATACGCAGTATTTT.

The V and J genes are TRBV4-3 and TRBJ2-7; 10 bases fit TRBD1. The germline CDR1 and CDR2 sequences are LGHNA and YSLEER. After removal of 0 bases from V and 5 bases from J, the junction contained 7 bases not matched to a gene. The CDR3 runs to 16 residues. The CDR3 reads CASSQDTGTGAHEQYF. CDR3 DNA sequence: TGCGCCAGCAGCCAAGATACTGGGACAGGGGCCCACGAGCAGTACTTC.

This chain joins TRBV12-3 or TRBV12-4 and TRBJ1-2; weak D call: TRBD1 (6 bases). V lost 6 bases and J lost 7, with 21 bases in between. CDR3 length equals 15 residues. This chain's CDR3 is CASSPTPTGNRGYTF. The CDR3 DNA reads TGTGCCAGCAGCCCGACCCCCACAGGGAACCGTGGCTACACCTTC.

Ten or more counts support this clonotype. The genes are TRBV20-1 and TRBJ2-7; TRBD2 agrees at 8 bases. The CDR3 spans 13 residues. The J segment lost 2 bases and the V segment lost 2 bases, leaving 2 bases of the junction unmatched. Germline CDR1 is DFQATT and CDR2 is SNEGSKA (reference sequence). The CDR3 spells CSARPGRAYEQYF. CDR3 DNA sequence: TGCAGTGCTAGACCCGGGAGGGCCTACGAGCAGTACTTC.

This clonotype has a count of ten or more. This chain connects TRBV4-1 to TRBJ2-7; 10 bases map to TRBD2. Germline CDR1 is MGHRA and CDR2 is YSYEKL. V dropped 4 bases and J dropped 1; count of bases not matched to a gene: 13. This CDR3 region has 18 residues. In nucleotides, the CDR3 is TGCGCCAGCAGCCGGGTCCCCCCAGGGACTAGCGCGTCCTACGAGCAGTACTTC. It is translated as CASSRVPPGTSASYEQYF.

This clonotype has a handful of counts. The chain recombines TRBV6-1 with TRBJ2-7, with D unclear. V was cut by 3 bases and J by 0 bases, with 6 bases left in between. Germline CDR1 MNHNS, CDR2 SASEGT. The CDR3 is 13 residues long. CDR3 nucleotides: TGTGCCAGCAGTGAGACGGACTCCTACGAGCAGTACTTC. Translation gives CASSETDSYEQYF.

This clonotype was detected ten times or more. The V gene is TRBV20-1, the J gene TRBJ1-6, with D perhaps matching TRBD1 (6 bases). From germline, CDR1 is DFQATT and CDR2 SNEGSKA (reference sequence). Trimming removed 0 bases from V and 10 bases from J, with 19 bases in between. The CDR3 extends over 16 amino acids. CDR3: CSARDKSQGTWSPLHF. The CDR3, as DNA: TGCAGTGCTAGAGACAAAAGTCAGGGGACCTGGTCACCCCTCCACTTT.

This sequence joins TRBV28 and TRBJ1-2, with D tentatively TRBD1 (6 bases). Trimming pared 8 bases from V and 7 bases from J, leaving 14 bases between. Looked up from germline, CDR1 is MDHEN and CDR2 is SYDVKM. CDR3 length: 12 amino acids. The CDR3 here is CASDQQGGGYTF. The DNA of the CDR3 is TGTGCCAGCGATCAACAGGGAGGTGGCTACACCTTC.

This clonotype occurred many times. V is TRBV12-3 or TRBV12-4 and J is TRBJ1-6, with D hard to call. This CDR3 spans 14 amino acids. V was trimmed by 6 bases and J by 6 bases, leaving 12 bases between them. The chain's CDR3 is CASRTASGNSPLHF. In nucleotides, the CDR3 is TGTGCCAGCAGGACTGCGTCGGGTAATTCACCCCTCCACTTT.

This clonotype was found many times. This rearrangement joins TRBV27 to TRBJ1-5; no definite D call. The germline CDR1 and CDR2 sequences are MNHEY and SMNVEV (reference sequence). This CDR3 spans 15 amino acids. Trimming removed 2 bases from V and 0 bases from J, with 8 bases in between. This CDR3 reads CASSLRWDSNQPQHF. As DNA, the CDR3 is TGTGCCAGCAGTTTACGCTGGGATAGCAATCAGCCCCAGCATTTT.

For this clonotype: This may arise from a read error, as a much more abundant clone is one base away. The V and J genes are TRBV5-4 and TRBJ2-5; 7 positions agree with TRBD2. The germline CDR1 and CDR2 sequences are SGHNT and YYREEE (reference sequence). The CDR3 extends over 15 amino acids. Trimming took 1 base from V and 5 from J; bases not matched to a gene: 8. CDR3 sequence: CASSLRAGVWETQYF. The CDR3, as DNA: TGTGCCAGCAGCTTGAGGGCGGGGGTATGGGAGACCCAGTACTTC.